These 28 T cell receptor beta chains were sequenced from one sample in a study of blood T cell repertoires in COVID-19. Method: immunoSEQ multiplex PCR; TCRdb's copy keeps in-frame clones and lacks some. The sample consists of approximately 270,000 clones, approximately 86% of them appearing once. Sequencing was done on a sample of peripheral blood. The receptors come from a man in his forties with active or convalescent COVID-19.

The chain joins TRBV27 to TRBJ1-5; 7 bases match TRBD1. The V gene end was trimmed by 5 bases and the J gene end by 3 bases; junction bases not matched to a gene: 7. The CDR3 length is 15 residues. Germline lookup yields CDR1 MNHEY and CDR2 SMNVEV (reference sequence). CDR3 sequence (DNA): TGTGCCAGCAGTGGGGACAGTGCCTTCAATCAGCCCCAGCATTTT. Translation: CASSGDSAFNQPQHF.

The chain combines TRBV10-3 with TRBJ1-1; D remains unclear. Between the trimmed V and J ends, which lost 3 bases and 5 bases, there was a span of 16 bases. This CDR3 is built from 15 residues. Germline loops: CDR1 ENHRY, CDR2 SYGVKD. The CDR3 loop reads CAISDPGEGSTEAFF. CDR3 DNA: TGTGCCATCAGTGACCCCGGGGAGGGTAGTACTGAAGCTTTCTTT.

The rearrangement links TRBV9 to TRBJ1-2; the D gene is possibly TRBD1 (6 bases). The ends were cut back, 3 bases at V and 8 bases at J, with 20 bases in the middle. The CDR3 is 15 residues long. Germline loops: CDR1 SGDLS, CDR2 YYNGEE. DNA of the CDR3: TGTGCCAGCAGCGACCCTAACAACAGGGTTGCCGGCTACACCTTC. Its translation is CASSDPNNRVAGYTF.

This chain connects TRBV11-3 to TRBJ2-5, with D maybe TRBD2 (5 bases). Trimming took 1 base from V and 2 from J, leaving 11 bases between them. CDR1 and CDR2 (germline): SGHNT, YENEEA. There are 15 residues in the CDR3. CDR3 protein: CASSLGGAVQETQYF. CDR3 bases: TGTGCCAGCAGCTTAGGTGGAGCGGTTCAAGAGACCCAGTACTTC.

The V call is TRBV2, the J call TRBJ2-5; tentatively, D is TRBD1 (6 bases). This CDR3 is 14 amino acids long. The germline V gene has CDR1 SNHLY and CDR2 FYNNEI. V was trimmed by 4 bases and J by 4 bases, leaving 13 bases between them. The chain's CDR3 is CASSGSADRETQYF. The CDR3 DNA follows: TGTGCCAGCAGTGGGTCTGCGGACAGAGAGACCCAGTACTTC.

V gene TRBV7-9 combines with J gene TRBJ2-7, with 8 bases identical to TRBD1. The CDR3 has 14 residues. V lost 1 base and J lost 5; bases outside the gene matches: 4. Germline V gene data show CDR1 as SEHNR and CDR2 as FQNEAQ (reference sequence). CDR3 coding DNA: TGTGCCAGCAGCTTAGGACAGGGGATCGACGAGCAGTACTTC. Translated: CASSLGQGIDEQYF.

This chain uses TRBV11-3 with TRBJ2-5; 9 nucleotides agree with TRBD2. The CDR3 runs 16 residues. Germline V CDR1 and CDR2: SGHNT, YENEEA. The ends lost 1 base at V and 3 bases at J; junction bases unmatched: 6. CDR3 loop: CASSLVGLAGKETQYF. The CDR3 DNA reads TGTGCCAGCAGCTTAGTTGGTCTAGCGGGAAAAGAGACCCAGTACTTC.

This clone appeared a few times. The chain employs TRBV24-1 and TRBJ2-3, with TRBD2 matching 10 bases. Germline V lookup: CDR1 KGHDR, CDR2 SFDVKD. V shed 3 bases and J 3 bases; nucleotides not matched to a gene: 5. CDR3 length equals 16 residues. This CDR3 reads CATSDPSGSGTDTQYF. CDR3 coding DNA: TGTGCCACCAGTGATCCTAGCGGGAGCGGGACAGATACGCAGTATTTT.

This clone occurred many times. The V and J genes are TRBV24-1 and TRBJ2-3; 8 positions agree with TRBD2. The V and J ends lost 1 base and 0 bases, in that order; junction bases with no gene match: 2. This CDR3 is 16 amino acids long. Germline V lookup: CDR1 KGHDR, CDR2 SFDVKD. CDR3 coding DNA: TGTGCCACCAGTGATTTCTCTAGCGGGAGCACAGATACGCAGTATTTT. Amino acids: CATSDFSSGSTDTQYF.

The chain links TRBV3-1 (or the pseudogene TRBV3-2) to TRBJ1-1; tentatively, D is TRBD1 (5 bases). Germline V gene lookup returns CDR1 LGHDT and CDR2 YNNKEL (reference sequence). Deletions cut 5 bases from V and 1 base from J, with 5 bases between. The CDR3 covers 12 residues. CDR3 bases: TGTGCCAGCAGCGACAGGAACACTGAAGCTTTCTTT. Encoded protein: CASSDRNTEAFF.

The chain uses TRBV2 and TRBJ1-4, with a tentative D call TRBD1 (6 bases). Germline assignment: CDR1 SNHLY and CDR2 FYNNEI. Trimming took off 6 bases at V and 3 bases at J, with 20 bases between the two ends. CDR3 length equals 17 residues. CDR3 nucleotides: TGTGCCAGCAGAGAAAATCCCACAGGGCGAGCTAATGAAAAACTGTTTTTT. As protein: CASRENPTGRANEKLFF. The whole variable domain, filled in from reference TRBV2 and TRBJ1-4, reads EPEVTQTPSHQVTQMGQEVILRCVPISNHLYFYWYRQILGQKVEFLVSFYNNEISEKSEIFDDQFSVERPDGSNFTLKIRSTKLEDSAMYFCASRENPTGRANEKLFFGSGTQLSVL.

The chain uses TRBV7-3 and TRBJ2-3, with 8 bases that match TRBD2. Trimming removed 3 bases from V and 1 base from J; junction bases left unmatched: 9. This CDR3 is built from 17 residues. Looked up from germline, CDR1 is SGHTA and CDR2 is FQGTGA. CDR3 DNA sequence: TGTGCCAGCAGCTTCACCGTTACTAGCGGTGGCACAGATACGCAGTATTTT. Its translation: CASSFTVTSGGTDTQYF.

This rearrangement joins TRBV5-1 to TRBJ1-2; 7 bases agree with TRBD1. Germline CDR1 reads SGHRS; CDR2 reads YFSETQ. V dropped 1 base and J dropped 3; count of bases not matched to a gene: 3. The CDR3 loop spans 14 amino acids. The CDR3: CASSLQGVDYGYTF. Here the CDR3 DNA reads TGCGCCAGCAGCTTGCAGGGGGTGGACTATGGCTACACCTTC.

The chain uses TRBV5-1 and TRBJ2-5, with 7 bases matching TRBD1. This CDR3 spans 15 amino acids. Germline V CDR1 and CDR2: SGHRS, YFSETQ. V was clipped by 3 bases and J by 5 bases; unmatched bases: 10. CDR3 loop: CASSWAGTAQETQYF. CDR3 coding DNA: TGCGCCAGCAGCTGGGCCGGGACAGCCCAGGAGACCCAGTACTTC.

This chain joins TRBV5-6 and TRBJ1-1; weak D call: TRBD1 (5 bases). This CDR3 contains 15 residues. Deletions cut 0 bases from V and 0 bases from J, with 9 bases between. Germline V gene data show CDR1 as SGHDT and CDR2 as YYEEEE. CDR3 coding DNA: TGTGCCAGCAGCTTGGGGGGCAACATGAACACTGAAGCTTTCTTT. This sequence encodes CASSLGGNMNTEAFF.

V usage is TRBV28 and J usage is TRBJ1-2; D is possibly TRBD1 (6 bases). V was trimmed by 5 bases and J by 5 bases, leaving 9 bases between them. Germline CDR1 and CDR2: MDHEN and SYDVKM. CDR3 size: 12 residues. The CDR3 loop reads CASSAGAYGYTF. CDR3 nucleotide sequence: TGTGCCAGCAGTGCGGGGGCGTATGGCTACACCTTC.

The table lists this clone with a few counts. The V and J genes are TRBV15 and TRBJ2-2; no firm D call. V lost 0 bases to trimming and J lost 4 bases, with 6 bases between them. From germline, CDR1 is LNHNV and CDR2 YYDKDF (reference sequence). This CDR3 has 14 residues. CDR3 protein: CATSRDHTTGELFF. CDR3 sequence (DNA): TGTGCCACCAGCAGAGATCACACCACCGGGGAGCTGTTTTTT.

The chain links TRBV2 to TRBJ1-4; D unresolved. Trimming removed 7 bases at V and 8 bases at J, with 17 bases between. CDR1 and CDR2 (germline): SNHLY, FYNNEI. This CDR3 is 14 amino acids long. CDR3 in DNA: TGTGCCAGCACCCCCGGAGACGTACGGGAAAAACTGTTTTTT. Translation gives CASTPGDVREKLFF.

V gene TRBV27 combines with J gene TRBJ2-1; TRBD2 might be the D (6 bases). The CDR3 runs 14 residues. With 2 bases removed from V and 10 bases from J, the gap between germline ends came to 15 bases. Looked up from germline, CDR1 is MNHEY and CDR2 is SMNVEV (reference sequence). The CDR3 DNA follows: TGTGCCAGCAGTTTAGCGGGATCCAGGGACGAGCAGTTCTTC. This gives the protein CASSLAGSRDEQFF.

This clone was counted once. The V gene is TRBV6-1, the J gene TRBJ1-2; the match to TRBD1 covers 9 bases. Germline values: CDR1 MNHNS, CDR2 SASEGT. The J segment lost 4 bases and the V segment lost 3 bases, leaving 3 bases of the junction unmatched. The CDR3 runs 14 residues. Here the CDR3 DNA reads TGTGCCAGCAGTGAGGGACAGGGCCTCTATGGCTACACCTTC. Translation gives CASSEGQGLYGYTF.

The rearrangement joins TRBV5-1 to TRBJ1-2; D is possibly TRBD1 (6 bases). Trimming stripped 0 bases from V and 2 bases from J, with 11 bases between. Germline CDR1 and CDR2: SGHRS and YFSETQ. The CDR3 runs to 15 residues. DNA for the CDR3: TGCGCCAGCAGCTTGGAGACAGGATCGAACTATGGCTACACCTTC. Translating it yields CASSLETGSNYGYTF.

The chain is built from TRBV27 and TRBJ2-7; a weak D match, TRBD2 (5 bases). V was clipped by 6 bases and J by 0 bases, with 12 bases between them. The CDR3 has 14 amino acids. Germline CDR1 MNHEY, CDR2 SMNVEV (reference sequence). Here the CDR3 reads CASSTGVSSYEQYF. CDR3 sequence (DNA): TGTGCCAGCAGCACCGGGGTCTCCTCCTACGAGCAGTACTTC.

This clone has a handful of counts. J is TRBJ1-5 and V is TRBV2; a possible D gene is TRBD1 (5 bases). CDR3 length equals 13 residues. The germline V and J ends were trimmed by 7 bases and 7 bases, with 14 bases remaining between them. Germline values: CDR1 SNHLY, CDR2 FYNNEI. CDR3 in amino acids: CASTSRGGQPQHF. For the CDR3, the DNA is TGTGCCAGCACCTCGCGGGGCGGGCAGCCCCAGCATTTT.

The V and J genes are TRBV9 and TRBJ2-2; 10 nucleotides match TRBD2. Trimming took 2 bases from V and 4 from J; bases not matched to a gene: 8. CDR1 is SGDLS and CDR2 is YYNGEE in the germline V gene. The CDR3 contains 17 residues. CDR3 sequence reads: CASSVPAGGPITGELFF. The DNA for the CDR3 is TGTGCCAGCAGCGTCCCAGCGGGAGGGCCCATCACCGGGGAGCTGTTTTTT. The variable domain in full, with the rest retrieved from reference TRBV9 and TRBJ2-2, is DSGVTQTPKHLITATGQRVTLRCSPRSGDLSVYWYQQSLDQGLQFLIQYYNGEERAKGNILERFSAQQFPDLHSELNLSSLELGDSALYFCASSVPAGGPITGELFFGEGSRLTVL.

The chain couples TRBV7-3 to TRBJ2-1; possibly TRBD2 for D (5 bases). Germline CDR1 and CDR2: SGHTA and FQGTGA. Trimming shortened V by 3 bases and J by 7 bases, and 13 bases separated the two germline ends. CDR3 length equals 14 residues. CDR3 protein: CASSLSGSGNEQFF. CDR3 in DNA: TGTGCCAGCAGCTTGTCGGGGTCGGGGAATGAGCAGTTCTTC.

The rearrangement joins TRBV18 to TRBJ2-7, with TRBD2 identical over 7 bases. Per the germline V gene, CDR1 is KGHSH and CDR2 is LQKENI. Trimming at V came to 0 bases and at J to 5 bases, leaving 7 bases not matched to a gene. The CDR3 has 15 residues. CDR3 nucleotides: TGTGCCAGCTCACCACCGGGTGGGAGGGCAGACGAGCAGTACTTC. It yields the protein CASSPPGGRADEQYF.

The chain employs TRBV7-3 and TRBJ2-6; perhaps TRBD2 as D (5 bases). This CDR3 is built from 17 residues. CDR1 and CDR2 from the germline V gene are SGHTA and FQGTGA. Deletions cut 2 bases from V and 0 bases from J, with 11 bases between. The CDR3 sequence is CASSLSLGDSGANVLTF. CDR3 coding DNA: TGTGCCAGCAGCTTATCTCTCGGGGACTCTGGGGCCAACGTCCTGACTTTC.

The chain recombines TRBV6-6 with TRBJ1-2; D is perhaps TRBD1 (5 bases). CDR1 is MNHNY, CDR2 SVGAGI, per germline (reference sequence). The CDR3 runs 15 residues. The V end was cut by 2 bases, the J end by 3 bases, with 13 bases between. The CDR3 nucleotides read TGTGCCAGCAGTTACGGTACAGGTCTGGACTATGGCTACACCTTC. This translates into CASSYGTGLDYGYTF.